This T cell receptor beta chain comes out of a study of blood T cell repertoires in COVID-19. Looking at the study overall: Samples representing acute and convalescent COVID-19 were sourced from the United States, Italy and Spain.

TCRdb keeps only in-frame clones here, not all; method: immunoSEQ multiplex PCR. This table holds about 290,000 clones, about nine tenths found once. CDR3 length: 14 residues. V was clipped by 8 bases and J by 0 bases; unmatched bases: 1. Germline V gene data show CDR1 as LNHDA and CDR2 as SQIVND (reference sequence). This clone was recorded a few times. The gene calls are TRBV19 and TRBJ2-2; 9 positions match TRBD2. Sequenced sample: peripheral blood. This clonotype originated in a woman in her thirties or forties who had recovered from COVID-19. The CDR3 DNA is TGTGCCAGTGGACTAGCGTCGAACACCGGGGAGCTGTTTTTT. It codes for CASGLASNTGELFF.